The 5 T cell receptor beta chains below all came from one sample that was sequenced in a study of blood T cell repertoires in COVID-19. Produced via immunoSEQ multiplex PCR; TCRdb's table is partial and in-frame only. The sample contains around 280,000 clones, around 87% of which appear only once. The specimen was peripheral blood. These receptors were obtained from a man aged 65 to 79 with acute or convalescent COVID-19.

The V and J genes are TRBV11-3 and TRBJ2-7, with D unclear. Germline CDR1 reads SGHNT; CDR2 reads YENEEA. This CDR3 is built from 13 residues. The ends were cut back, 1 base at V and 7 bases at J, with 11 bases in the middle. The CDR3: CASSLGPSGEQYF. As DNA, the CDR3 is TGTGCCAGCAGCTTAGGTCCCTCCGGGGAGCAGTACTTC. The variable domain in full, completed from reference TRBV11-3 and TRBJ2-7, reads EAGVVQSPRYKIIEKKQPVAFWCNPISGHNTLYWYLQNLGQGPELLIRYENEEAVDDSQLPKDRFSAERLKGVDSTLKIQPAELGDSAVYLCASSLGPSGEQYFGPGTRLTVT.

The rearrangement links TRBV6-1 to TRBJ1-5; D gene unclear. CDR1 is MNHNS, CDR2 SASEGT, per germline. The CDR3 runs to 16 residues. Trimming removed 4 bases from V and 5 bases from J, with 18 bases in between. CDR3 nucleotides: TGTGCCAGCAGTGCTCAGAGACACAAAAGGTATCAGCCCCAGCATTTT. Protein product: CASSAQRHKRYQPQHF.

CDR3: CASSWGQTTIYGYTF. The CDR3 DNA is TGCGCCAGCAGCTGGGGACAAACAACCATCTATGGCTACACCTTC. This rearrangement joins TRBV5-1 to TRBJ1-2, with D possibly being TRBD1 (6 bases). The CDR3 is made up of 15 amino acids. Germline CDR1 and CDR2: SGHRS and YFSETQ. Trimming cost V 3 bases and J 4 bases, with 16 bases left between them.

This clone was detected once. V and J are TRBV15 and TRBJ2-5; 9 positions agree with TRBD1. The germline V gene encodes CDR1 LNHNV and CDR2 YYDKDF (reference sequence). V shed 1 base and J 6 bases; nucleotides not matched to a gene: 6. CDR3 length: 15 amino acids. CDR3 coding DNA: TGTGCCACCAGCAGAGCCAGGACAGGGGCACAGACCCAGTACTTC. Its protein is CATSRARTGAQTQYF.

The chain carries TRBV6-1 and TRBJ2-7; the match to TRBD2 covers 8 bases. The CDR3 has 13 amino acids. Germline assignment: CDR1 MNHNS and CDR2 SASEGT. CDR3 residues: CASSEGNSGAPCV. Here the CDR3 DNA reads TGTGCCAGCAGTGAAGGAAATAGCGGGGCCCCGTGTGTC.